These T cell receptor beta chains were read from a single sample in a study of shared clonotypes between healthy human individuals. Sequenced by immunoSEQ multiplex PCR; TCRdb stores in-frame clones only, minus some. The data contain roughly 2,000,000 clones, about 93% of them seen just once; the ten biggest clones take up about 1.7%. The sequencing sample was made of naive CD8+ T cells from PBMCs. The receptors were sampled from a man aged 18 to 30 in good health. Some clones in this sample may be carry-over from other donors' samples. Each CDR3 is given with its conserved first and last residue. D genes are given only for firm matches. A clone size is listed for some rows: how often the clone was seen (once, few, many), or a class if it is expanded.

NA	NA	TRBV28	16	TRBJ2-3	CASSLRTDLTEDTQYF	TGTGCCAGCAGTTTACGGACAGACCTGACGGAAGATACGCAGTATTTT
NA	NA	TRBV10-1	16	TRBJ2-2	CASSQGRVLGTGELFF	TGCGCCAGCAGTCAAGGACGGGTCCTGGGGACCGGGGAGCTGTTTTTT
TRBD2	NA	TRBV6-1	15	TRBJ2-1	CASSTSGRPYNEQFF	TGTGCCAGCAGCACCAGCGGGAGGCCCTACAATGAGCAGTTCTTC
TRBD2	NA	TRBV14	14	TRBJ2-7	CASSLIAGSYEQYF	TGTGCCAGCAGCCTTATAGCGGGTTCCTACGAGCAGTACTTC
TRBD1	NA	TRBV5-6	15	TRBJ2-7	CASSLVLGQSYEQYF	TGTGCCAGCAGCTTGGTGCTGGGACAGTCCTACGAGCAGTACTTC
NA	NA	TRBV4-1	15	TRBJ2-3	CASSSERVSTDTQYF	TGCGCCAGCAGCTCAGAGCGGGTTAGCACAGATACGCAGTATTTT
TRBD2	NA	TRBV27	13	TRBJ2-7	CASSSGTTYEQYF	TGTGCCAGCAGTTCGGGGACTACCTACGAGCAGTACTTC
NA	NA	TRBV7-9	14	TRBJ2-1	CASSAPGLPEEQFF	TGTGCCAGCAGCGCACCGGGACTCCCCGAAGAGCAGTTCTTC
NA	NA	TRBV5-6	13	TRBJ1-4	CASSLGEGEKLFF	TGTGCCAGCAGCTTGGGGGAAGGCGAAAAACTGTTTTTT
TRBD1	NA	TRBV7-9	16	TRBJ1-1	CASSLAGTGMNTEAFF	TGTGCCAGCAGCTTAGCCGGGACAGGTATGAACACTGAAGCTTTCTTT
NA	NA	TRBV28	15	TRBJ2-2	CASSFRGGIPGELFF	TGTGCCAGCAGTTTTCGTGGGGGGATCCCCGGGGAGCTGTTTTTT
NA	NA	TRBV30	16	TRBJ1-4	CAWRARAHPTNEKLFF	TGTGCCTGGAGGGCCCGGGCCCATCCAACTAATGAAAAACTGTTTTTT
TRBD1	NA	TRBV9	15	TRBJ2-6	CASSGGTAGANVLTF	TGTGCCAGCAGCGGAGGGACAGCTGGGGCCAACGTCCTGACTTTC
NA	NA	TRBV10-3	15	TRBJ2-4	CAISESGGAKNIQYF	TGTGCCATCAGTGAGTCGGGGGGAGCTAAAAACATTCAGTACTTC
TRBD2	NA	TRBV27	15	TRBJ2-7	CASSLWTSGMTEQYF	TGTGCCAGCAGTTTATGGACTAGCGGGATGACTGAGCAGTACTTC
TRBD2	NA	TRBV7-9	17	TRBJ2-7	CASSLSKGLAPSYEQYF	TGTGCCAGCAGCTTAAGCAAAGGACTAGCGCCTTCCTACGAGCAGTACTTC
NA	NA	TRBV6-1	14	TRBJ2-1	CASMSGTLHNEQFF	TGTGCCAGCATGAGCGGGACACTCCACAATGAGCAGTTCTTC
NA	NA	TRBV19	17	TRBJ1-5	CASSIHERADSNQPQHF	TGTGCCAGTAGTATACATGAACGGGCAGATAGCAATCAGCCCCAGCATTTT
TRBD2	NA	TRBV7-6	18	TRBJ2-1	CASSPNGAGTSGYNEQFF	TGTGCCAGCAGCCCGAATGGGGCCGGGACTAGCGGATACAATGAGCAGTTCTTC
TRBD2	NA	TRBV10-2	16	TRBJ2-1	CASWEFPSGSYNEQFF	TGCGCCAGCTGGGAGTTCCCTAGCGGTTCCTACAATGAGCAGTTCTTC
NA	NA	TRBV5-4	15	TRBJ1-3	CASSLGTASGNTIYF	TGTGCCAGCAGCTTGGGGACAGCCTCTGGAAACACCATATATTTT
NA	NA	TRBV15	17	TRBJ2-7	CATSRGRVSGKVHEQYF	TGTGCCACCAGCAGAGGTAGAGTCTCCGGGAAGGTCCACGAGCAGTACTTC
NA	NA	TRBV5-1	15	TRBJ2-6	CASSFWPSGANVLTF	TGCGCCAGCAGCTTTTGGCCATCTGGGGCCAACGTCCTGACTTTC
TRBD1	NA	TRBV28	17	TRBJ1-2	CASSFRFLRGQGYGYTF	TGTGCCAGCAGTTTCCGTTTTCTTCGGGGACAGGGGTATGGCTACACCTTC
NA	NA	TRBV28	14	TRBJ2-5	CASSFGRGRETQYF	TGTGCCAGCAGTTTCGGCAGGGGTAGAGAGACCCAGTACTTC
NA	NA	TRBV6-5	14	TRBJ1-4	CASSYRGGGEKLFF	TGTGCCAGCAGTTACAGGGGCGGCGGTGAAAAACTGTTTTTT
TRBD1	NA	TRBV7-9	15	TRBJ2-7	CASSSGPGQGLEQYF	TGTGCCAGCAGTTCTGGTCCGGGACAGGGTCTGGAGCAGTACTTC
NA	NA	TRBV5-4	14	TRBJ2-2	CASSFGQSTGELFF	TGTGCCAGCAGCTTCGGACAGTCCACCGGGGAGCTGTTTTTT
NA	NA	TRBV2	13	TRBJ2-5	CASSRRPKETQYF	TGTGCCAGCAGCCGGAGACCAAAGGAGACCCAGTACTTC
TRBD1	once	TRBV30	15	TRBJ1-4	CAWIDGQGVSEKLFF	TGTGCCTGGATCGACGGACAGGGGGTAAGTGAAAAACTGTTTTTT
NA	NA	TRBV28	14	TRBJ2-1	CASSFSSLGNEQFF	TGTGCCAGCAGTTTCTCTAGCCTGGGGAATGAGCAGTTCTTC
NA	once	TRBV5-6	14	TRBJ2-7	CASSLALAPYEQYF	TGTGCCAGCAGCTTGGCCCTAGCGCCCTACGAGCAGTACTTC
TRBD2	NA	TRBV9	15	TRBJ2-1	CASSEGLAGVNEQFF	TGTGCCAGCAGCGAGGGACTAGCGGGAGTCAATGAGCAGTTCTTC
NA	NA	TRBV21-1	16	TRBJ1-1	CASSKRRDRTNTEAFF	TGTGCCAGCAGCAAGCGGCGGGACAGGACGAACACTGAAGCTTTCTTT
NA	NA	TRBV5-6	12	TRBJ2-7	CASSLAAVSQYF	TGTGCCAGCAGCTTGGCCGCAGTGTCGCAGTACTTC
NA	NA	TRBV9	15	TRBJ2-7	CASSSGGTASYEQYF	TGTGCCAGCAGCTCGGGGGGCACCGCCTCCTACGAGCAGTACTTC
TRBD2	NA	TRBV11-2	19	TRBJ2-7	CASRPRQLRAGGFSYEQYF	TGTGCCAGCAGGCCAAGACAGTTAAGAGCGGGAGGGTTCTCCTACGAGCAGTACTTC
NA	NA	TRBV10-3	13	TRBJ2-7	CAISDWGIHEQYF	TGTGCCATCAGTGACTGGGGGATCCACGAGCAGTACTTC
NA	NA	TRBV9	17	TRBJ2-2	CASSPRERSAWTGELFF	TGTGCCAGCAGCCCCCGGGAAAGATCTGCCTGGACCGGGGAGCTGTTTTTT
NA	NA	TRBV7-9	15	TRBJ1-1	CASSSHTGQNTEAFF	TGTGCCAGCAGCTCACACACGGGACAGAACACTGAAGCTTTCTTT
NA	NA	TRBV27	13	TRBJ2-7	CASSFGKTGEQYF	TGTGCCAGCAGTTTTGGCAAAACGGGCGAGCAGTACTTC
NA	NA	TRBV6-5	15	TRBJ2-7	CASSYGEQGSYEQYF	TGTGCCAGCAGTTATGGGGAACAAGGGAGCTACGAGCAGTACTTC
NA	NA	TRBV7-2	13	TRBJ2-3	CASSLYFSESQYF	TGTGCCAGCAGCTTATACTTTTCTGAGTCGCAGTATTTT
NA	NA	TRBV27	10	TRBJ2-7	CASGEYEQYF	TGTGCCAGCGGGGAGTACGAGCAGTACTTC
TRBD2	NA	TRBV27	13	TRBJ2-7	CASSSRDYYEQYF	TGTGCCAGCAGTTCCCGGGACTACTACGAGCAGTACTTC
NA	NA	TRBV6-5	15	TRBJ2-1	CASSRTASSYNEQFF	TGTGCCAGCAGCCGGACAGCGAGCTCCTACAATGAGCAGTTCTTC
NA	NA	TRBV29-1	14	TRBJ2-7	CSVEYGTNPYEQYF	TGCAGCGTTGAATATGGTACGAATCCCTACGAGCAGTACTTC
TRBD1	once	TRBV11-2	14	TRBJ2-7	CASSSRTGPYEQYF	TGTGCCAGCAGCTCAAGGACAGGCCCCTACGAGCAGTACTTC
NA	NA	TRBV28	16	TRBJ1-3	CATTLRGGLSGNTIYF	TGTGCCACCACATTGAGGGGGGGGCTCTCTGGAAACACCATATATTTT
NA	NA	TRBV5-8	16	TRBJ1-1	CASSSGGINWDTEAFF	TGTGCCAGCAGCTCCGGGGGGATCAATTGGGACACTGAAGCTTTCTTT
NA	NA	TRBV5-6	13	TRBJ2-7	CASSFGGSDEQYF	TGTGCCAGCAGCTTTGGGGGTAGCGACGAGCAGTACTTC